This T cell receptor (beta chain) comes out of a study of T cell responses to AZD1222 COVID-19 vaccine. In this sample, this clone turned up once. TCRdb keeps only in-frame clones here, not all; method: immunoSEQ multiplex PCR. The sample has approximately 140,000 clones, 90% to 95% seen once. The V gene's germline CDR1 is SGHNT and CDR2 YENEEA. V lost 1 base, J lost 8 bases, and 9 bases lay in between. CDR3 length: 13 residues. The TCR sequence derives from an adult in good health. The chain combines TRBV11-3 with TRBJ2-1; D gene unclear. The specimen was peripheral blood, collected on day 0 of AZD1222 vaccination. In DNA, the CDR3 is TGTGCCAGCAGCTTAGTAGCTGCTCATGAGCAGTTCTTC. Encoded protein: CASSLVAAHEQFF.